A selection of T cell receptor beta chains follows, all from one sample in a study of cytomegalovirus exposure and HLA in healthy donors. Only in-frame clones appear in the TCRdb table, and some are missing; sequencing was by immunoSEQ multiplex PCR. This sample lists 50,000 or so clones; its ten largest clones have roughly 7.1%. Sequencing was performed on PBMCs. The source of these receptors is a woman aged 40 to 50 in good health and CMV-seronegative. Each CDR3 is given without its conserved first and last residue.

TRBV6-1 ASWGGDFTGELF
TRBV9 ASSVGQGASGNTIY
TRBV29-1 SVNLSGGDIQY
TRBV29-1 SVEPRAGVLT
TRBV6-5 ASSYSTARGYEQY
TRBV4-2 ASSPGQGARNTIY
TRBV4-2 ASSQDPSTGGAVQPQH
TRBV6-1 ASSRGGHEKLF
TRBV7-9 ASSLETGGMVGYT
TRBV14 ASSQGDSHYEQY
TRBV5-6 ASSLEWGGEQY
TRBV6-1 ASTIGLAGIYEQY
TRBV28 ASKQGGSPLH
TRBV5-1 ASSKIAGESETQY
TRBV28 ASRTGGTGELF
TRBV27 ASRGRLAGGTDTQY
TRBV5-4 ASSLGGGRANEQY
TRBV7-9 ASSWVEGSGTGELF
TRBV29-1 SVDHPGNSGELF
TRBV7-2 ASSLEAAGVGETQY
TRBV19 ASSLFQGGAGANVLT
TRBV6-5 ASRRGRGNYGYT
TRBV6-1 ASSEGGHPFGYT
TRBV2 ACFGTARTPLH
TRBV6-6 ASSYGATEQY
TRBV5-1 ASSRDRDYGYT
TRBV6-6 ASIPGTGYEQY
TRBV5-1 ASSLGALARNTGELF
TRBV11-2 ASSLGGTSSYEQY
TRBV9 ASSKGQGRVTGELF
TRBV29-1 SVELTGLAGGRTGELF
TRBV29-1 SVAVNYGYT
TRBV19 ASSTTGGSGNTIY
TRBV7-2 ASSSSGGISYEQY
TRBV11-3 ASSPGTSGSNPNTGELF
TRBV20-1 SAPGEEKLF
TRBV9 ASSGDSRYEQF
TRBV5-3 ARSLAPASRGYEQY
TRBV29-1 SVLTGSYEQY
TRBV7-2 ASSLDLGSGGTQY
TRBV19 ASSLRRGGGAMQF
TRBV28 ASSLIGLQGANYGYT